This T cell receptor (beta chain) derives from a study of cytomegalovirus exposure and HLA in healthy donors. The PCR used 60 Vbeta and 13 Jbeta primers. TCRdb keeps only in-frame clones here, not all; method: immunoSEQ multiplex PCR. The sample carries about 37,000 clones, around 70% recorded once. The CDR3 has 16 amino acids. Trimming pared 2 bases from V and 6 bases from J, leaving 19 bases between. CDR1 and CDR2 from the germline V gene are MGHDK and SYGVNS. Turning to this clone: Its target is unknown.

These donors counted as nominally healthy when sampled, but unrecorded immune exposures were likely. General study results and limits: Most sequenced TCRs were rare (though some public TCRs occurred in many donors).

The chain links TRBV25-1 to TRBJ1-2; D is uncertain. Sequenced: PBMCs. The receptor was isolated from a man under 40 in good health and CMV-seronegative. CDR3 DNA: TGTGCCAGCAGTGAAAATGCGGGCAGCAGAATGGATGGCTACACCTTC. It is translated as CASSENAGSRMDGYTF.